This T cell receptor beta chain was identified during a study of PD-1 blockade in classical Hodgkin lymphoma. General study findings and limits: Possibly reflecting disease activity or prior therapy, repertoire differences have causes that remain undefined. The baseline diversity of complete responders showed similarity to that of newly diagnosed patients. According to reports, newly diagnosed patients had lower baseline TCR diversity than healthy donors, and relapsed/refractory patients had lower baseline TCR diversity still.

Germline-derived CDR1 and CDR2 are SEHNR and FQNEAQ (reference sequence). This CDR3 region has 12 residues. Trimming took 5 bases from V and 5 from J; bases not matched to a gene: 3. Concerning this clone: As yet, its antigen is unknown.

Relapse after autologous stem cell transplantation occurred in every patient, and brentuximab vedotin exposure varied. Assay used: immunoSEQ multiplex PCR; TCRdb lists only in-frame clones, some missing. The data contain 25,000 to 35,000 clones, roughly 70% of them singletons. The V and J genes are TRBV7-9 and TRBJ2-7, with 7 bases matching TRBD1. This clonotype was obtained from a human donor with classical Hodgkin lymphoma. The sample was peripheral blood mononuclear cells (PBMCs), taken before the second cycle of nivolumab. The CDR3 is CASSIGTDEQYF. CDR3 coding DNA: TGTGCCAGCAGCATCGGGACAGACGAGCAGTACTTC.